Listed below are T cell receptor beta chains from one sample, sequenced in a study of monozygotic twins with inflammatory bowel disease. From the 5' RACE reads, TCRdb lists one entry per CDR3 protein and no DNA. The sample is made up of about 140,000 distinct CDR3 sequences, and the top ten hold 0.95% to 1.5% of it. The sequencing sample was made of blood. The receptor set was obtained from a human donor with ulcerative colitis or Crohn's disease, or a healthy co-twin of an affected twin (not recorded which). Both conserved end residues are part of each CDR3.

V gene	J gene	CDR3 protein
TRBV20-1	TRBJ2-1	CSAPSGIHNEQFF
TRBV24-1	TRBJ2-7	CATSNRLGGHEQYF
TRBV4-3	TRBJ1-6	CASSQESGPSGNSPLHF
TRBV30	TRBJ2-1	CAWRRSSYNEQFF
TRBV27	TRBJ2-7	CASSPQGRGAEQYF
TRBV24-1	TRBJ2-3	CATSESGDSRIDMQYF
TRBV20-1	TRBJ2-1	CSANGQGGYNEQFF
TRBV29-1	TRBJ2-2	CSVAGGDTGELFF
TRBV11-2	TRBJ2-2	CASSLARVGTGELFF
TRBV25-1	TRBJ2-2	CASTGRGLYSTGELFF
TRBV5-1	TRBJ2-1	CASSLQGDEQFF
TRBV29-1	TRBJ1-1	CSAGRENTEAFF
TRBV14	TRBJ2-1	CASSQRRDEQFF
TRBV20-1	TRBJ2-1	CSAESGLATISSYNEQFF
TRBV15	TRBJ2-1	CATIQTGGYNEQFF
TRBV7-9	TRBJ2-5	CASSSLRETRYF
TRBV5-4	TRBJ1-4	CASTQTGTPNEKLFF
TRBV19	TRBJ2-2	CASSRSTNTGELFF
TRBV19	TRBJ2-7	CASSPEGPRLEQYF
TRBV29-1	TRBJ1-1	CSVAQGGTEAFF
TRBV20-1	TRBJ1-5	CSAEQGAMPQHF
TRBV30	TRBJ2-2	CAWGTQNTGELFF
TRBV20-1	TRBJ1-1	CSARLGQVNTEAFF
TRBV10-3	TRBJ1-4	CAISERAGATNEKLFF
TRBV30	TRBJ1-3	CAWSAPTGTNSGNTIYF
TRBV12-3/TRBV12-4	TRBJ1-3	CASSWRALSSGSTIYF
TRBV11-1	TRBJ2-7	CASSSATRDRSYEQYF
TRBV20-1	TRBJ1-5	CSAGRNSNQPQHF
TRBV6-1	TRBJ1-3	CASRETGETGNTIYF